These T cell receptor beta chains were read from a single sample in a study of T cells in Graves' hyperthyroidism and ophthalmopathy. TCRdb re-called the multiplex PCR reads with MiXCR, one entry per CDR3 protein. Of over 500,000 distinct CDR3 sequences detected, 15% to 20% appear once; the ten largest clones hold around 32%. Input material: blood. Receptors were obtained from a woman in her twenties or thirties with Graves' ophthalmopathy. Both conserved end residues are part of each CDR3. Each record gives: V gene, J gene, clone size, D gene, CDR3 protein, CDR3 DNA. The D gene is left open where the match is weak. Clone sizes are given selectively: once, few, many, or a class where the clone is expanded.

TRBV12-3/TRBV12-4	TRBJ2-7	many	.	CASSFESFGYEQYF	TGTGCCAGCAGTTTTGAGAGTTTCGGCTACGAGCAGTACTTC
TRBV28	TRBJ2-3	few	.	CASRYSRSGYTDTQYF	TGTGCCAGCAGATACTCCCGGTCAGGTTACACAGATACGCAGTATTTT
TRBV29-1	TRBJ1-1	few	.	CSGRRAVNTEAFF	TGCAGTGGACGAAGGGCAGTGAACACTGAAGCTTTCTTT
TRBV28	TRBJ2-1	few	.	CASTNLGRNEQFF	TGTGCCAGCACCAATCTGGGGCGAAATGAGCAGTTCTTC
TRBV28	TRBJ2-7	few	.	CASSSHREGAYEQYF	TGTGCCAGCAGTTCTCACAGGGAGGGGGCCTACGAGCAGTACTTC
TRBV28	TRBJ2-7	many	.	CASSPSDGSYEQYF	TGTGCCAGCAGTCCGTCGGACGGCTCCTACGAGCAGTACTTC
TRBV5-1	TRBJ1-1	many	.	CASSLATGITEAFF	TGCGCCAGCAGCTTGGCCACGGGGATCACTGAAGCTTTCTTT
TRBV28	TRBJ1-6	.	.	CASSLSLAWGISNSPLHF	TGTGCCAGCAGTTTATCCCTCGCTTGGGGAATATCGAATTCACCCCTCCACTTT
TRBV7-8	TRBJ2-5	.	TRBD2	CASSPASGRAETQYF	TGTGCCAGCAGCCCGGCTAGCGGGAGAGCGGAGACCCAGTACTTC
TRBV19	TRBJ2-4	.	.	CASSVNRASKNIQYF	TGTGCCAGTAGTGTGAACAGGGCGTCCAAAAACATTCAGTACTTC
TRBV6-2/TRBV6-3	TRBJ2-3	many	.	CASSYKAGRSGSTDTQYF	TGTGCCAGCAGTTACAAGGCGGGAAGGTCAGGTTCCACAGATACGCAGTATTTT
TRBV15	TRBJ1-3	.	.	CATSRDLRGRSGNTIYF	TGTGCCACCAGCAGAGACCTAAGGGGGAGGTCTGGAAACACCATATATTTT
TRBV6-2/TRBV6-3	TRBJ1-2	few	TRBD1	CATTTGTAYGYTF	TGTGCCACCACGACGGGGACAGCATATGGCTACACCTTC
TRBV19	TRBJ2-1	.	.	CASSYGTSFDEQFF	TGTGCCAGTAGTTACGGGACTTCCTTCGATGAGCAGTTCTTC
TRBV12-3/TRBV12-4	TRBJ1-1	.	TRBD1	CASSRDSRYLNTEAFF	TGTGCCAGCAGCCGGGACAGCAGATATTTGAACACTGAAGCTTTCTTT
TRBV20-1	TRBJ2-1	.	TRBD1	CSATGGSYNEQFF	TGCAGTGCAACAGGGGGCTCCTACAATGAGCAGTTCTTC
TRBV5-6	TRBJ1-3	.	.	CASAAGYGNTIYF	TGTGCCAGCGCTGCAGGGTACGGAAACACCATATATTTT
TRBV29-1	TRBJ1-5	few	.	CSVVEGSTQHF	TGCAGCGTTGTGGAGGGCTCGACCCAGCATTTT
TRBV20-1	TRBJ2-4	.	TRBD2	CSVPGGVAKNIQYF	TGCAGTGTCCCCGGGGGGGTAGCCAAAAACATTCAGTACTTC
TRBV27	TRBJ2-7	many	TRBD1	CASSYGTDFYEQYF	TGTGCCAGCAGTTACGGGACAGATTTCTACGAGCAGTACTTC
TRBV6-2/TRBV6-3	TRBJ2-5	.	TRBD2	CASRLAGAGQETQYF	TGTGCCAGCAGGTTAGCGGGAGCAGGACAAGAGACCCAGTACTTC
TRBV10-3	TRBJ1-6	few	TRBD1	CAISESGQGVHSPLHF	TGTGCCATCAGTGAGTCAGGACAGGGGGTACATTCACCCCTCCACTTT
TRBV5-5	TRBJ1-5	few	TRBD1	CASSPSGTGNQPQHF	TGTGCCAGCAGCCCCTCGGGGACAGGCAATCAGCCCCAGCATTTT
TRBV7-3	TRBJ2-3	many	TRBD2	CASSRSGRGTDTQYF	TGTGCCAGCAGCCGTAGCGGGAGAGGCACAGATACGCAGTATTTT
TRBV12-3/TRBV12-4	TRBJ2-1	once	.	CASSLTEQFF	TGTGCCAGCAGTTTAACTGAGCAGTTCTTC
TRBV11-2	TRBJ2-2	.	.	CASNGSPNTGELFF	TGTGCCAGCAACGGCAGCCCGAACACCGGGGAGCTGTTTTTT
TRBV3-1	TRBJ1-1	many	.	CALHGKAFF	TGTGCCTTACACGGGAAAGCTTTCTTT
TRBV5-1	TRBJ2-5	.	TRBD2	CASSPAGLAQETQYF	TGCGCCAGCAGCCCCGCGGGACTAGCGCAAGAGACCCAGTACTTC